A single T cell receptor (beta chain) is shown here with its context. This record comes from a study of blood T cell repertoires in COVID-19. Study details: From the United States, Italy and Spain came samples of acute and convalescent COVID-19. The analysed material was cDNA or gDNA that came from T cells, B-cell-depleted T cells, or PBMCs.

Recruited during active infection, patients (from Seattle) were subsequently followed longitudinally. The germline CDR1 and CDR2 sequences are SGHRS and YFSETQ. The CDR3 spans 14 residues. The trim removed 3 bases at V and 4 bases at J, leaving 4 bases unmatched. Original processing methods: Reference gene primer amplification gave nucleated cell count estimates. Clones were read by immunoSEQ multiplex PCR, and TCRdb kept only the in-frame ones, dropping some. V and J calls and clone size come straight from that table; D and trimming were deduced from the DNA. The sample contains fewer than 250,000 clones, 84% of which appear only once.

The sequence derives from a woman over 75 with COVID-19, enrolled during active disease. Sample: peripheral blood. The chain carries TRBV5-1 and TRBJ2-1; the match to TRBD2 covers 7 bases. CDR3 loop: CASSSGGSYNEQFF. The CDR3 bases are TGCGCCAGCAGCTCGGGGGGATCGTACAATGAGCAGTTCTTC.